This TCR beta chain was recovered during a study of blood T cell repertoires in COVID-19 (TCRdb year 2020). For the wider study: Samples from collaborators originated in the United States, Italy and Spain and spanned both the acute and convalescent phases of COVID-19. The prospective study material was composed of cDNA or gDNA derived from T cells, B-cell-depleted T cells, or PBMCs. The dataset comprised deeply sampled blood TCRbeta repertoires from subjects exposed to, actively infected with, or recovered from COVID-19. A freely available public database, intended as a resource for researchers studying the immune response to SARS-CoV-2, is where the repertoires were released. The samples were drawn from the first 160 participants of the ongoing ImmuneRACE study and from under 1,500 subjects provided by 6 global collaborators. Nearly every sample came with metadata listing a de-identified subject ID, COVID-19 status, age in years and sex. Where available, HLA class I and class II types were obtained from metadata supplied by the sample provider rather than from assay-based typing.

Overall study outcomes, separate from this receptor: How much clinical and demographic metadata was included differed by source and by participant, and the metadata was provided uncurated.

The immunoSEQ Assay, a bias-controlled multiplex PCR, was used to amplify TCRbeta CDR3 regions from genomic DNA. Processing in the source paper ran as follows. Within the assay, amplification of reference gene primers was used to estimate how many nucleated cells each sample contained. To quantify the absolute abundance of each unique TCRbeta CDR3 rearrangement, sequence reads were collapsed and filtered. For each sample, productive Simpson clonality was calculated as the square root of Simpson's diversity index over productive rearrangements. TCRdb holds this immuneACCESS table with in-frame rearrangements only. Some clones are missing; in checked studies, unresolved V genes explain under half, and the rest has no known cause. The D gene and trimming were derived from the DNA, and the V and J assignments and clone size from that table. Recorded for this sample are tens of thousands of clones; more than 70% of them occurred a single time. The ten largest make up 40% to 55% of the sample.

Collaborating institutions collected whole blood in K2EDTA tubes following their own protocols. For TCRbeta analysis, collaborators shipped samples as frozen whole blood, isolated PBMCs, or DNA extracted from either of those sample types. Notes on this clone: Its antigen is still unknown. No base-level quality is on record; no much larger clone is a single base apart.

V loses 2 bases of germline sequence and J loses 7 bases, and the interval between the two ends is 11 bases. The CDR3, cysteine through phenylalanine, is 12 amino acids long. The only DNA kept is the CDR3, 36 bases in frame from the first base. The germline V gene (reference sequence) specifies GTSNPN as CDR1 and SVGIG as CDR2. Sequencing was carried out using peripheral blood. This receptor was taken from a man aged 55-75 years with active or convalescent COVID-19. The sequence is built from TRBV30 and TRBJ1-2, with TRBD1 tentatively as D gene (5 bases match). The nucleotide sequence reads TGTGCCTGGAGTCGGGGGTTTGGTGGCTACACCTTC. Its protein is CAWSRGFGGYTF.